This T cell receptor beta chain originates from a study of blood T cell repertoires in COVID-19. The CDR3 covers 14 residues. Trimming cost V 3 bases and J 3 bases; bases outside gene matches: 3. Germline V gene data show CDR1 as LNHDA and CDR2 as SQIVND (reference sequence). Methods used by the authors: Estimates of nucleated cell counts were drawn from the amplification of reference gene primers. Generated by immunoSEQ multiplex PCR, the TCRdb table keeps only in-frame clones and is missing some. That table gives V, J and clone size, and the DNA gave D and trimming. The repertoire holds about 310,000 clones, with around 90% as singletons.

The source is a man aged 18 to 29 with active or convalescent COVID-19. Sequencing used peripheral blood. The chain recombines TRBV19 with TRBJ1-2; 8 nucleotides agree with TRBD1. CDR3 in amino acids: CASSMGTGDYGYTF. CDR3 in DNA: TGTGCCAGTAGTATGGGGACAGGAGACTATGGCTACACCTTC.